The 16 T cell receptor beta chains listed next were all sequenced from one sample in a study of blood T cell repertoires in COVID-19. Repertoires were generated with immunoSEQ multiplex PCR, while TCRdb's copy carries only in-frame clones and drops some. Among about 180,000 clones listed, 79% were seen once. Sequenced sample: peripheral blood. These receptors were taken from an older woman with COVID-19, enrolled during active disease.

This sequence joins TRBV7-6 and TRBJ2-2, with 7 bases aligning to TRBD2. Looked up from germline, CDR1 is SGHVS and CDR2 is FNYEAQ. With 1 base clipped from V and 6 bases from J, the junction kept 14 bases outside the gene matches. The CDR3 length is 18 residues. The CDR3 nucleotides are TGTGCCAGCAGCTTAGGGGCTAGCGGCTTACTGCCGTCCGGGGAGCTGTTTTTT. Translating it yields CASSLGASGLLPSGELFF.

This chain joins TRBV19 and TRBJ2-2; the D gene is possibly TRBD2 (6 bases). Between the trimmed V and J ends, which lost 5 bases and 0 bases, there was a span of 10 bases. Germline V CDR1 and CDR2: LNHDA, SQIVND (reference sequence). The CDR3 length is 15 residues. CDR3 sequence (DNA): TGTGCCAGTAGTGGGCTAGCGTCGAACACCGGGGAGCTGTTTTTT. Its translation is CASSGLASNTGELFF.

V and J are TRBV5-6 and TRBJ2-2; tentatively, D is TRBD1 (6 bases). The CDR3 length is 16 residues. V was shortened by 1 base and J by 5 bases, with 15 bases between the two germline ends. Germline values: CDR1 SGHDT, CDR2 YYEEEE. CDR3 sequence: CASSLLAGVETGELFF. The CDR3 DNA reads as TGTGCCAGCAGCTTGTTGGCAGGGGTAGAAACCGGGGAGCTGTTTTTT.

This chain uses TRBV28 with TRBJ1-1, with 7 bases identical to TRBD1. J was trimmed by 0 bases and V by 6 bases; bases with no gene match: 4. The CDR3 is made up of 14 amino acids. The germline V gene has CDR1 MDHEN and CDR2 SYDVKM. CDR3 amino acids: CASSPGQLNTEAFF. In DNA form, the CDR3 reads TGTGCCAGCAGCCCGGGACAGCTGAACACTGAAGCTTTCTTT.

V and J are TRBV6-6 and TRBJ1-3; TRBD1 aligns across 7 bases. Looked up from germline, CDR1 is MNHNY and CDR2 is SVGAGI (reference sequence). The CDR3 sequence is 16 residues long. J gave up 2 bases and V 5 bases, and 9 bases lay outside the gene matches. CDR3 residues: CASSRKQGGTGNTIYF. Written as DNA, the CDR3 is TGTGCCAGCAGTCGAAAGCAGGGGGGAACTGGAAACACCATATATTTT.

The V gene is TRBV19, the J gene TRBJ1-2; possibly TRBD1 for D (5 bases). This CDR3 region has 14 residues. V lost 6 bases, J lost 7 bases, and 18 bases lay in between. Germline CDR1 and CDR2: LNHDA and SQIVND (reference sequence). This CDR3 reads CASRDSLGLFGYTF. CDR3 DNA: TGTGCCAGTAGAGACAGCCTGGGGCTTTTTGGCTACACCTTC.

The CDR3 DNA reads TGCAGTGCTAGTCCGGGGTACCAAGAGACCCAGTACTTC. Its translation: CSASPGYQETQYF. J is TRBJ2-5 and V is TRBV20-1, with D perhaps matching TRBD2 (5 bases). V was shortened by 3 bases and J by 0 bases, with 8 bases between the two germline ends. CDR1 and CDR2 from the germline V gene are DFQATT and SNEGSKA (reference sequence). The CDR3 is made up of 13 amino acids.

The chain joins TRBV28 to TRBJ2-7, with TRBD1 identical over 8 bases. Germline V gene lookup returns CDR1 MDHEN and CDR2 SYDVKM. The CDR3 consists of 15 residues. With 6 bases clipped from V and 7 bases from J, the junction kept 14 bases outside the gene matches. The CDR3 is CASRPRGQGAKEQYF. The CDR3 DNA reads TGTGCCAGCAGGCCCAGGGGCCAGGGGGCGAAAGAGCAGTACTTC.

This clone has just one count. In DNA form, the CDR3 reads TGTGCCAGCAGCCCAAGGACAGGACGATTTAATGAAAAACTGTTTTTT. Translating gives CASSPRTGRFNEKLFF. V and J are TRBV3-1 (or the pseudogene TRBV3-2) and TRBJ1-4; 7 bases are a match to TRBD1. J gave up 4 bases and V 4 bases, and 9 bases lay outside the gene matches. The germline CDR1 and CDR2 sequences are LGHDT and YNNKEL (reference sequence). The CDR3 consists of 16 residues.

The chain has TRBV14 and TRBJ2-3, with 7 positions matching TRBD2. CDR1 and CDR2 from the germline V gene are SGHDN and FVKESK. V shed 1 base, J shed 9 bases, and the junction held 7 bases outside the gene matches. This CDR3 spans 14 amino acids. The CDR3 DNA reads TGTGCCAGCAGCCAAGCCGTAGCGGGCGAGACGCAGTATTTT. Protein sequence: CASSQAVAGETQYF.

CDR3 region: CASRSDRVGTGELFF. DNA for the CDR3: TGTGCCAGTAGGTCGGACAGGGTAGGGACCGGGGAGCTGTTTTTT. The chain carries TRBV19 and TRBJ2-2; 8 nucleotides match TRBD1. This CDR3 region has 15 residues. The germline V gene encodes CDR1 LNHDA and CDR2 SQIVND (reference sequence). V lost 6 bases, J lost 5 bases, and 8 bases stayed unmatched.

CDR3 region: CASSQELQGGDTIYF. The CDR3 nucleotides are TGTGCCAGCAGCCAAGAACTCCAGGGAGGGGACACCATATATTTT. The gene calls are TRBV14 and TRBJ1-3; D possibly corresponds to TRBD1 (5 bases). V lost 0 bases, J lost 8 bases, and 14 bases lay in between. The germline CDR1 and CDR2 sequences are SGHDN and FVKESK. The length of the CDR3 is 15 residues.

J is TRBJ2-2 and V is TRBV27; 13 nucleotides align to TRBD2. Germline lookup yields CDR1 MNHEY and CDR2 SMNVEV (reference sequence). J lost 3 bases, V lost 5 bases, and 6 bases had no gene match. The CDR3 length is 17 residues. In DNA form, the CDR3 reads TGTGCCAGCAGTGCCCGGACTAGCGGGGGTTACACCGGGGAGCTGTTTTTT. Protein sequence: CASSARTSGGYTGELFF.

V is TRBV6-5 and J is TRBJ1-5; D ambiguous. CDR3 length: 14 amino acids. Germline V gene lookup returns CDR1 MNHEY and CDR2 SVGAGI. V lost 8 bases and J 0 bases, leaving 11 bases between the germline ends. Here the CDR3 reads CASLQSHSNQPQHF. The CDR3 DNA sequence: TGTGCCAGCCTACAGTCGCATAGCAATCAGCCCCAGCATTTT.

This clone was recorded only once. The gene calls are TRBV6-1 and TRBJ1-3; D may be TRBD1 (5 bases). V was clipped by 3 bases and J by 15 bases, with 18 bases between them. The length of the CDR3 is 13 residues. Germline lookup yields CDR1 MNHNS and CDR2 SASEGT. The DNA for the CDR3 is TGTGCCAGCAGTGAGGGTTCCGGGCTCCAGGGATATTTT. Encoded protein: CASSEGSGLQGYF.

The CDR3 here is CASSSAASSYEQYF. The CDR3 DNA is TGTGCCAGCAGCTCAGCGGCAAGCTCCTACGAGCAGTACTTC. The chain uses TRBV21-1 and TRBJ2-7; the listed D gene, TRBD2, was not tested against the DNA. TRBV21-1 represents a pseudogene. The CDR3 has 14 amino acids.